This TCR beta chain derives from a study of shared clonotypes between healthy human individuals. Background on the study: Per donor, CD8 memory used one plate, CD8 naive used two, CD4 memory used three and CD4 naive used three. Study results and limitations: Only blood underwent sampling, and tissue repertoires likely differ. Estimated richness values were generally larger in naive subsets than in memory subsets.

Naive CD8 cells lacked CD45RO and underwent positive selection for CCR7, leaving out terminally differentiated effector memory CD45RA+ cells. With regard to this clone: What it recognizes is unknown.

Looked up from germline, CDR1 is SQVTM and CDR2 is ANQGSEA. The CDR3 loop spans 12 amino acids. Trimming cost V 3 bases and J 4 bases, with 7 bases left between them. Measured with immunoSEQ multiplex PCR; TCRdb has only the in-frame clones, and not every one. The data show roughly 890,000 clones, over 90% seen once. The TCR originated in a man aged 25 to 45 in good health. The sequenced sample consisted of naive CD8+ T cells sorted from blood. The chain joins TRBV29-1 to TRBJ2-1; D is undetermined. This chain's CDR3 is CSVDLTYNEQFF. In DNA form, the CDR3 reads TGCAGCGTTGACTTGACTTACAATGAGCAGTTCTTC.